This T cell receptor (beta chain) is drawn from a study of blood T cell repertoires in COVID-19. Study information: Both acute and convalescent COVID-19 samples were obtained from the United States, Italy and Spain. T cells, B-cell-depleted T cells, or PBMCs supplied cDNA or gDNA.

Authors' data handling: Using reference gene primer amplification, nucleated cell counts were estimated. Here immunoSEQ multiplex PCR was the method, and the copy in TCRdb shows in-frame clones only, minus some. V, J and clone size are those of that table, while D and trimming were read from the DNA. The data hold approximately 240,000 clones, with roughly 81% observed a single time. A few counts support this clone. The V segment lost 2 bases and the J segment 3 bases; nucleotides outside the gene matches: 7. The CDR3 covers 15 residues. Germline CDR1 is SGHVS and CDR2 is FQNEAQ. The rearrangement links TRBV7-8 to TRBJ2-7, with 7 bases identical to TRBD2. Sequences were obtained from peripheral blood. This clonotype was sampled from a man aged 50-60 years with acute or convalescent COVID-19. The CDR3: CASSLLRERDYEQYF. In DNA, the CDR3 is TGTGCCAGCAGCTTACTGCGGGAGAGGGACTACGAGCAGTACTTC.